These 29 T cell receptor beta chains originate from one sample sequenced in a study of shared clonotypes between healthy human individuals. Sequenced by immunoSEQ multiplex PCR; TCRdb stores in-frame clones only, minus some. The sample has about 1.5 million clones; approximately 98% are singletons. The specimen sequenced was naive CD4+ T cells sorted from blood. The subset is: CD45RA+ positively selected. The source of these receptors is a man aged 30 to 45 in good health.

The chain joins TRBV28 to TRBJ2-7; 10 bases are a match to TRBD2. Trimming cost V 11 bases and J 7 bases; bases outside gene matches: 11. Germline V gives CDR1 MDHEN, CDR2 SYDVKM. The CDR3 runs to 13 residues. The CDR3 loop reads CASGAGGAREQYF. Here the CDR3 DNA reads TGTGCCTCAGGAGCGGGAGGGGCTCGGGAGCAGTACTTC.

This chain links TRBV28 with TRBJ1-5; 7 positions match TRBD1. The V segment lost 5 bases and the J segment 0 bases; nucleotides outside the gene matches: 10. Looked up from germline, CDR1 is MDHEN and CDR2 is SYDVKM. CDR3 length: 17 residues. Here the CDR3 reads CASSAGQIPYSNQPQHF. CDR3 nucleotide sequence: TGTGCCAGCAGTGCGGGACAGATACCTTATAGCAATCAGCCCCAGCATTTT.

Turning to this clone: Other DNA sequences of this sample code for an identical CDR3. This chain links TRBV6-5 with TRBJ2-7; D remains unclear. Per the germline V gene, CDR1 is MNHEY and CDR2 is SVGAGI. The CDR3 contains 13 residues. Trimming took off 2 bases at V and 2 bases at J, with 7 bases between the two ends. The CDR3 protein is CASSYVGTYEQYF. The CDR3 bases are TGTGCCAGCAGTTACGTGGGTACCTACGAGCAGTACTTC.

The chain employs TRBV6-1 and TRBJ1-2; D remains unclear. The CDR3 runs 12 residues. Trimming pared 8 bases from V and 4 bases from J, leaving 11 bases between. CDR1 and CDR2 (germline): MNHNS, SASEGT. This CDR3 is CASVDTFYGYTF. The CDR3, as DNA: TGTGCCAGCGTTGACACGTTCTATGGCTACACCTTC.

The chain couples TRBV15 to TRBJ1-3; TRBD1 is a possible D gene (6 bases). Per germline, CDR1 LNHNV and CDR2 YYDKDF (reference sequence). V was shortened by 0 bases and J by 0 bases, with 21 bases between the two germline ends. The CDR3 contains 20 residues. This chain's CDR3 is CATSRDVRSRGSLSGNTIYF. CDR3 sequence (DNA): TGTGCCACCAGCAGAGATGTGAGATCAAGGGGGTCGCTCTCTGGAAACACCATATATTTT. The full variable domain, rest sourced from reference TRBV15 and TRBJ1-3, is DAMVIQNPRYQVTQFGKPVTLSCSQTLNHNVMYWYQQKSSQAPKLLFHYYDKDFNNEADTPDNFQSRRPNTSFCFLDIRSPGLGDTAMYLCATSRDVRSRGSLSGNTIYFGEGSWLTVV.

The rearrangement links TRBV7-2 to TRBJ2-2, with TRBD1 as a possible D gene (6 bases). Trimming cost V 11 bases and J 3 bases, with 16 bases left between them. Germline CDR1 is SGHTA and CDR2 is FQGNSA. The CDR3 covers 14 residues. CDR3 sequence reads: CAARGRGYTGELFF. The DNA of the CDR3 is TGTGCCGCCAGGGGCCGGGGTTACACCGGGGAGCTGTTTTTT. Drawing the rest from reference TRBV7-2 and TRBJ2-2, the complete variable domain is GAGVSQSPSNKVTEKGKDVELRCDPISGHTALYWYRQSLGQGLEFLIYFQGNSAPDKSGLPSDRFSAERTGGSVSTLTIQRTQQEDSAVYLCAARGRGYTGELFFGEGSRLTVL.

The chain recombines TRBV5-1 with TRBJ2-7, with D perhaps TRBD1 (6 bases). The CDR3 totals 15 residues. Deletions cut 3 bases from V and 6 bases from J, with 19 bases between. Germline CDR1 SGHRS, CDR2 YFSETQ. CDR3 coding DNA: TGCGCCAGCAGCTCGTCAGCTGGACAGCTGGGCGAGCAGTACTTC. Translating it yields CASSSSAGQLGEQYF.

To note about this clone: Other DNA sequences within the sample encode an identical CDR3. J is TRBJ2-7 and V is TRBV7-3; D perhaps matches TRBD2 (6 bases). Germline assignment: CDR1 SGHTA and CDR2 FQGTGA. V gave up 0 bases and J gave up 0 bases, with 9 bases separating them. The CDR3 length is 15 residues. The CDR3 region is CASSLTSGSSYEQYF. In DNA, the CDR3 is TGTGCCAGCAGCTTAACTAGCGGAAGCTCCTACGAGCAGTACTTC.

The chain recombines TRBV11-2 with TRBJ2-7, with TRBD2 matching 9 bases. V lost 4 bases to trimming and J lost 2 bases; unmatched junction nucleotides: 6. Germline CDR1 is SGHAT and CDR2 is FQNNGV. The length of the CDR3 is 15 residues. The CDR3 here is CASSWTTSGTYEQYF. The CDR3 DNA reads as TGTGCCAGCAGCTGGACGACTAGCGGAACCTACGAGCAGTACTTC.

The chain couples TRBV7-9 to TRBJ2-7; 7 bases line up with TRBD1. After removal of 5 bases from V and 5 bases from J, the junction contained 15 bases not matched to a gene. The germline V gene encodes CDR1 SEHNR and CDR2 FQNEAQ (reference sequence). The CDR3 covers 16 residues. In DNA form, the CDR3 reads TGTGCCAGCAGCCAAGGGCCCGGACAGGCCGCGGACGAGCAGTACTTC. Protein sequence: CASSQGPGQAADEQYF. The variable domain in full, with the rest retrieved from reference TRBV7-9 and TRBJ2-7, is DTGVSQNPRHKITKRGQNVTFRCDPISEHNRLYWYRQTLGQGPEFLTYFQNEAQLEKSRLLSDRFSAERPKGSFSTLEIQRTEQGDSAMYLCASSQGPGQAADEQYFGPGTRLTVT.

The J gene is TRBJ1-4, the V gene TRBV4-2, with TRBD1 matching 7 bases. V dropped 0 bases and J dropped 5; count of bases not matched to a gene: 6. Germline lookup yields CDR1 LGHNA and CDR2 YNFKEQ. This CDR3 has 16 amino acids. The CDR3 reads CASSQDRGTDNEKLFF. CDR3 DNA: TGTGCCAGCAGCCAAGATCGGGGGACAGACAATGAAAAACTGTTTTTT.

The rearrangement uses TRBV29-1 and TRBJ1-1, with 8 positions matching TRBD1. The CDR3 is 14 amino acids. V lost 4 bases to trimming and J lost 0 bases; unmatched junction nucleotides: 4. Germline assignment: CDR1 SQVTM and CDR2 ANQGSEA. The CDR3 coding sequence is TGCAGCGTTGGGACAGGGAGGGTGAACACTGAAGCTTTCTTT. Protein product: CSVGTGRVNTEAFF.

The chain uses TRBV14 and TRBJ1-1; D gene ambiguous. Trimming stripped 1 base from V and 0 bases from J, with 9 bases between. Per the germline V gene, CDR1 is SGHDN and CDR2 is FVKESK. The CDR3 extends over 15 amino acids. The CDR3 sequence: CASSQVGRLNTEAFF. The CDR3 DNA reads as TGTGCCAGCAGCCAAGTGGGCCGGCTGAACACTGAAGCTTTCTTT.

This chain links TRBV18 with TRBJ2-1; 11 nucleotides agree with TRBD2. This CDR3 is built from 16 residues. Trimming took 0 bases from V and 5 from J; bases not matched to a gene: 3. CDR1 is KGHSH, CDR2 LQKENI, per germline. CDR3 sequence (DNA): TGTGCCAGCTCACCACCGATAGCGGGAGGGGACAATGAGCAGTTCTTC. It yields the protein CASSPPIAGGDNEQFF.

This chain connects TRBV7-8 to TRBJ2-7, with D tentatively TRBD2 (7 bases). The CDR3 length is 14 residues. The V gene's germline CDR1 is SGHVS and CDR2 FQNEAQ. V dropped 1 base and J dropped 4 bases, with 11 bases sitting between them. CDR3 sequence (DNA): TGTGCCAGCAGCTTAGGCAGGGGAGGGTACGAGCAGTACTTC. It yields the protein CASSLGRGGYEQYF.

V usage is TRBV19 and J usage is TRBJ1-3, with TRBD1 identical over 8 bases. V was clipped by 5 bases and J by 0 bases; unmatched bases: 3. There are 15 residues in the CDR3. Germline V lookup: CDR1 LNHDA, CDR2 SQIVND (reference sequence). CDR3 in amino acids: CASSHRGYSGNTIYF. As DNA, the CDR3 is TGTGCCAGTAGTCACAGGGGGTACTCTGGAAACACCATATATTTT. Drawing the rest from reference TRBV19 and TRBJ1-3, the complete variable domain is DGGITQSPKYLFRKEGQNVTLSCEQNLNHDAMYWYRQDPGQGLRLIYYSQIVNDFQKGDIAEGYSVSREKKESFPLTVTSAQKNPTAFYLCASSHRGYSGNTIYFGEGSWLTVV.

The V and J genes are TRBV7-9 and TRBJ1-4; 8 nucleotides line up with TRBD1. The germline gives CDR1 SEHNR, CDR2 FQNEAQ (reference sequence). This CDR3 has 14 amino acids. The J segment lost 3 bases and the V segment lost 4 bases, leaving 1 base of the junction unmatched. In nucleotides, the CDR3 is TGTGCCAGCAGCTCAGGGGGCCCTAATGAAAAACTGTTTTTT. Amino acid sequence: CASSSGGPNEKLFF.

This clone was detected only once. J is TRBJ2-2 and V is TRBV10-2, with 12 bases fitting TRBD2. In germline, CDR1 is WSHSY, CDR2 SAAADI. Trimming cost V 10 bases and J 6 bases; bases outside gene matches: 15. This CDR3 region has 17 residues. CDR3 amino acids: CATKQTSGRSFAGELFF. Here the CDR3 DNA reads TGCGCCACCAAACAGACTAGCGGGAGATCCTTCGCCGGGGAGCTGTTTTTT.

Turning to this clone: Other DNA sequences from this sample encode an identical CDR3 as well. V usage is TRBV5-6 and J usage is TRBJ2-5; D gene uncertain. Germline V gives CDR1 SGHDT, CDR2 YYEEEE. Trimming cost V 1 base and J 4 bases, with 2 bases left between them. CDR3 length equals 11 residues. The DNA for the CDR3 is TGTGCCAGCAGCTTGAGAGAGACCCAGTACTTC. Translation: CASSLRETQYF.

The chain combines TRBV10-1 with TRBJ2-3; 7 nucleotides align to TRBD1. This CDR3 has 14 residues. Germline CDR1 and CDR2: WNHNN and SYGVQD (reference sequence). V was pared by 5 bases and J by 7 bases, with 9 bases of the junction left unmatched. CDR3 DNA sequence: TGCGCCAGCAGTCGTTCAGGGGGTCTTTATACGCAGTATTTT. It yields the protein CASSRSGGLYTQYF.

This chain's CDR3 is CATSRDYASGLSTDTQYF. CDR3 in DNA: TGTGCCACCAGCAGAGATTACGCTAGCGGGCTTAGCACAGATACGCAGTATTTT. The gene calls are TRBV15 and TRBJ2-3; 8 nucleotides agree with TRBD2. The junction had 8 bases not matched to a gene; V was cut back by 0 bases and J by 0 bases. The CDR3 loop spans 18 amino acids. Per the germline V gene, CDR1 is LNHNV and CDR2 is YYDKDF (reference sequence).

This CDR3 reads CASSQGTGSGYEQYF. The CDR3 nucleotides read TGTGCCAGCAGCCAGGGGACAGGGAGCGGCTACGAGCAGTACTTC. V gene TRBV16 combines with J gene TRBJ2-7, with 9 bases lining up with TRBD1. The CDR3 runs 15 residues. Trimming removed 3 bases from V and 3 bases from J; junction bases left unmatched: 6. CDR1 is KGHSY, CDR2 FQNENV, per germline.

The CDR3 DNA follows: TGTGCCAGCAGCTCACAGGGGCCCTATGGCTACACCTTC. Its protein is CASSSQGPYGYTF. This rearrangement joins TRBV7-2 to TRBJ1-2; 7 bases map to TRBD1. The germline V gene encodes CDR1 SGHTA and CDR2 FQGNSA. The trim removed 4 bases at V and 4 bases at J, leaving 3 bases unmatched. CDR3 length: 13 amino acids.

The chain uses TRBV6-1 and TRBJ2-5; D may correspond to TRBD1 or TRBD2 (5 bases each). Germline V lookup: CDR1 MNHNS, CDR2 SASEGT. The V end was cut by 1 base, the J end by 5 bases, with 14 bases between. The CDR3 has 15 amino acids. The DNA for the CDR3 is TGTGCCAGCAGTGAAGGGTGGGGGTCACAGGAGACCCAGTACTTC. Its protein product is CASSEGWGSQETQYF.

The CDR3 DNA follows: TGTGCCATCAGTGAGTCGCGGGAGGACTACAATGAGCAGTTCTTC. As protein: CAISESREDYNEQFF. The chain employs TRBV10-3 and TRBJ2-1, with 8 positions matching TRBD2. V was pared by 0 bases and J by 3 bases, with 1 base of the junction left unmatched. CDR3 length: 15 residues. Germline V gene lookup returns CDR1 ENHRY and CDR2 SYGVKD.

V usage is TRBV7-2 and J usage is TRBJ2-7, with TRBD1 matching 9 bases. J lost 2 bases, V lost 5 bases, and 7 bases had no gene match. Germline V lookup: CDR1 SGHTA, CDR2 FQGNSA. This CDR3 is built from 15 residues. The CDR3 coding sequence is TGTGCCAGCAGCGGTGAAAGGACAGGGGCCTACGAGCAGTACTTC. This sequence encodes CASSGERTGAYEQYF.

J is TRBJ1-3 and V is TRBV18; D gene uncertain. The CDR3 extends over 15 amino acids. V was cut by 2 bases and J by 0 bases, with 8 bases left in between. Germline V lookup: CDR1 KGHSH, CDR2 LQKENI. For the CDR3, the DNA is TGTGCCAGCTCACCAGTCGGGAACTCTGGAAACACCATATATTTT. Amino acids: CASSPVGNSGNTIYF.

CDR3 sequence: CASSPGLAGGGSYNEQFF. CDR3 in DNA: TGCGCCAGCAGCCCGGGACTAGCGGGAGGAGGCTCCTACAATGAGCAGTTCTTC. This chain connects TRBV5-1 to TRBJ2-1, with 15 bases fitting TRBD2. The CDR3 length is 18 residues. V was clipped by 4 bases and J by 0 bases; unmatched bases: 5. Germline V lookup: CDR1 SGHRS, CDR2 YFSETQ.

The chain recombines TRBV28 with TRBJ1-5; D possibly corresponds to TRBD1 (6 bases). This CDR3 is built from 14 residues. The germline gives CDR1 MDHEN, CDR2 SYDVKM. V was pared by 10 bases and J by 0 bases, with 13 bases between. CDR3 sequence reads: CAITTGSSNQPQHF. The CDR3 coding sequence is TGTGCCATAACGACAGGCTCTAGCAATCAGCCCCAGCATTTT.